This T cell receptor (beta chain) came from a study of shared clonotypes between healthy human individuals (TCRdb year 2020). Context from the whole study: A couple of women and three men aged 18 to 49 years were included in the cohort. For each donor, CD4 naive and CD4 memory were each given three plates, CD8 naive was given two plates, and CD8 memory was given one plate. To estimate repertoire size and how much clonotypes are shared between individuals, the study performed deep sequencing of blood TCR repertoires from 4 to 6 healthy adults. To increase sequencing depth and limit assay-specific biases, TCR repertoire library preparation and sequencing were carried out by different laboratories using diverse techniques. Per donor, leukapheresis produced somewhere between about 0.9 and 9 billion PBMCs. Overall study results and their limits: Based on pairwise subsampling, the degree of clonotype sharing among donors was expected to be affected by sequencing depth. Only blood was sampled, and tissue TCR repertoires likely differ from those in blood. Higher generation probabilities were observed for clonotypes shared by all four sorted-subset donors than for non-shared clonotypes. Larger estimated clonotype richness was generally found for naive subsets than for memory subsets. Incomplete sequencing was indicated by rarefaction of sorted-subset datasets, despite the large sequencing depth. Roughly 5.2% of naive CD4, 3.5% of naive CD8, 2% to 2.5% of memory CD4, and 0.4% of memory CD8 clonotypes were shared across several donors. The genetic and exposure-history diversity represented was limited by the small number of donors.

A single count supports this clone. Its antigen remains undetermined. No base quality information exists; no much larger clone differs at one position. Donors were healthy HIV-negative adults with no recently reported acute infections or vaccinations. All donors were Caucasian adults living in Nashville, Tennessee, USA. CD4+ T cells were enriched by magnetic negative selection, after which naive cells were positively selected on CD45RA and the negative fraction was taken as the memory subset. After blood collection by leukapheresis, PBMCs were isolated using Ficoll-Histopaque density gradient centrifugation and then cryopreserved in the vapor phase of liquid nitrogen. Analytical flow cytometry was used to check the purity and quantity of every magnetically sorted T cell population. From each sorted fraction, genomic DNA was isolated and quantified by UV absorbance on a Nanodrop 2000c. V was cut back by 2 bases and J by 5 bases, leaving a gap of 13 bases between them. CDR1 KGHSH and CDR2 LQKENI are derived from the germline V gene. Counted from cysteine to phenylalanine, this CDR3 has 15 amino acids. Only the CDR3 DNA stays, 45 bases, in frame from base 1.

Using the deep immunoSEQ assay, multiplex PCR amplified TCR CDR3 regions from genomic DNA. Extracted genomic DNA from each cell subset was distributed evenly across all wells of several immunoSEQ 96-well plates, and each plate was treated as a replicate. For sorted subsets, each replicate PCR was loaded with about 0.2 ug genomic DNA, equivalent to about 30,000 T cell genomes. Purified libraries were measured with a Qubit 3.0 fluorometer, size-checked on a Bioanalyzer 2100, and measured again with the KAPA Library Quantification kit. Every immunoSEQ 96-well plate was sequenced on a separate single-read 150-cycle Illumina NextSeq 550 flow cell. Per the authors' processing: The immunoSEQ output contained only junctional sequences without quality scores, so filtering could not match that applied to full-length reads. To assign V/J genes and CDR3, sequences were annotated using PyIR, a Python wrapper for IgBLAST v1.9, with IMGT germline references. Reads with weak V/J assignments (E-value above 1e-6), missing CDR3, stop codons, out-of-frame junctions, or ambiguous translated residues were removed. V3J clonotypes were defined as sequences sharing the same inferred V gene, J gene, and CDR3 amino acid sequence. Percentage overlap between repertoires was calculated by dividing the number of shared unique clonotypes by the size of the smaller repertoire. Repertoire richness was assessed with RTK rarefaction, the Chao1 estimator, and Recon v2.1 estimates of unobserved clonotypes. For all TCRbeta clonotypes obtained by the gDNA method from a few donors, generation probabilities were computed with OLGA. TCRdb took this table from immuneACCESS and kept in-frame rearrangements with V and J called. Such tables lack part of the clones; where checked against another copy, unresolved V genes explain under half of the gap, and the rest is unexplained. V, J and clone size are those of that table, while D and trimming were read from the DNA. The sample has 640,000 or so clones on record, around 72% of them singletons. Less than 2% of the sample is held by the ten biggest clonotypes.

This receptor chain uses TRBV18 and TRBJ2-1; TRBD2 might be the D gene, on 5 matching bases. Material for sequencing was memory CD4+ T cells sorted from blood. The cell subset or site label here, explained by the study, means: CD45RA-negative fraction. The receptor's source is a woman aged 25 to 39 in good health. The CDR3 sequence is CASSPVAGGNNEQFF. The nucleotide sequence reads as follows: TGTGCCAGCTCACCAGTGGCAGGAGGTAACAATGAGCAGTTCTTC. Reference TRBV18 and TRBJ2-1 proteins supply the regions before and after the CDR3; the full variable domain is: NAGVMQNPRHLVRRRGQEARLRCSPMKGHSHVYWYRQLPEEGLKFMVYLQKENIIDESGMPKERFSAEFPKEGPSILRIQQVVRGDSAAYFCASSPVAGGNNEQFFGPGTRLTVL.